This TCR beta chain was obtained from a study of T cell responses to AZD1222 COVID-19 vaccine. Study results and caveats: Dominant at 160-218 and 743-854, vaccine-associated CD4 TCRs also spanned spike.

Sequencing used immunoSEQ multiplex PCR; TCRdb keeps in-frame clones, though not all of them. The data show around 45,000 clones, about 80% seen once. Germline CDR1 and CDR2: LNHDA and SQIVND (reference sequence). The V segment lost 6 bases and the J segment 4 bases; nucleotides outside the gene matches: 9. This CDR3 region has 14 residues. On this clone: Its antigen is still unknown.

The chain carries TRBV19 and TRBJ2-7; TRBD2 matches 7 bases. The sample consisted of peripheral blood, taken 28 days after the second dose of the MenACWY control vaccine. This sequence originates from an adult who received the MenACWY meningococcal vaccine as a control. CDR3 in amino acids: CASSPRGLGYEQYF. The CDR3 DNA sequence: TGTGCCAGTAGCCCGCGAGGACTAGGTTACGAGCAGTACTTC.